A selection of T cell receptor beta chains follows, all from one sample in a study of early T cells in non-severe SARS-CoV-2 infection. TCRdb reprocessed the 5' RACE reads via MiXCR and lists one record per CDR3 protein. The sample shows about 44,000 distinct CDR3 sequences, 23% of them seen only once. The sample was whole blood, taken at baseline. Receptors originate from an adult who was a healthcare worker with PCR-confirmed SARS-CoV-2 infection or an uninfected control (not recorded which). Each CDR3 is given with its conserved first and last residue. A D gene is named only where the DNA matches it firmly. Clone size is stated in some rows and not others, as once, few, many or a class when expanded.

clone size: .
V gene: TRBV6-5
J gene: TRBJ2-5
D gene: .
CDR3 DNA: TGTGCCAGCAGTTACTCGCCGGCCCAAGGCGCCCAGTACTTC
CDR3 protein: CASSYSPAQGAQYF

clone size: .
V gene: TRBV20-1
J gene: TRBJ2-7
D gene: .
CDR3 DNA: TGCAGTGCTCGCCTGTCGACCTACGAGCAGTACTTC
CDR3 protein: CSARLSTYEQYF

clone size: few
V gene: TRBV18
J gene: TRBJ1-2
D gene: .
CDR3 DNA: TGTGCCAGCTCACCATTGGGAGAGAACTATGGCTACACCTTC
CDR3 protein: CASSPLGENYGYTF

clone size: few
V gene: TRBV30
J gene: TRBJ2-6
D gene: .
CDR3 DNA: TGTGCCTGGAGTCGGGTTTCCGGGGCCAACGTCCTGACTTTC
CDR3 protein: CAWSRVSGANVLTF

clone size: few
V gene: TRBV6-6
J gene: TRBJ2-7
D gene: TRBD1
CDR3 DNA: TGTGCCAGCAGTTACGGACAGGGGACGGCATACGAGCAGTACTTC
CDR3 protein: CASSYGQGTAYEQYF

clone size: .
V gene: TRBV7-9
J gene: TRBJ1-4
D gene: TRBD1
CDR3 DNA: TGTGCCAGCAGCCAGGGACAGGGATATGAAAAACTGTTTTTT
CDR3 protein: CASSQGQGYEKLFF

clone size: .
V gene: TRBV6-2/TRBV6-3
J gene: TRBJ2-7
D gene: .
CDR3 DNA: TGTGCCAGCAGTTACCGGCAGCCAGGCTCCTACGAGCAGTACTTC
CDR3 protein: CASSYRQPGSYEQYF

clone size: .
V gene: TRBV27
J gene: TRBJ2-3
D gene: .
CDR3 DNA: TGTGCCAGCAGTCCCCTATCAGATACGCAGTATTTT
CDR3 protein: CASSPLSDTQYF

clone size: few
V gene: TRBV7-2
J gene: TRBJ1-1
D gene: .
CDR3 DNA: TGTGCCAGCAGCTTAGGACGGGGAGCTTTCTTT
CDR3 protein: CASSLGRGAFF

clone size: few
V gene: TRBV19
J gene: TRBJ2-5
D gene: TRBD2
CDR3 DNA: TGTGCCAGTAGTGGCAGACTAGCGGGGGACCAAGAGACCCAGTACTTC
CDR3 protein: CASSGRLAGDQETQYF

clone size: many
V gene: TRBV18
J gene: TRBJ2-5
D gene: TRBD2
CDR3 DNA: TGTGCCAGCTCACCTGGGACTAGTACTAAAGAGACCCAGTACTTC
CDR3 protein: CASSPGTSTKETQYF

clone size: .
V gene: TRBV11-3
J gene: TRBJ2-5
D gene: TRBD1
CDR3 DNA: TGTGCCAGCAGCACCGACAGGGAAGAGACCCAGTACTTC
CDR3 protein: CASSTDREETQYF

clone size: few
V gene: TRBV2
J gene: TRBJ2-5
D gene: TRBD2
CDR3 DNA: TGTGCCAGCAGTGAAACCCGGAGCGGGGGGGCCCAAGAGACCCAGTACTTC
CDR3 protein: CASSETRSGGAQETQYF

clone size: few
V gene: TRBV6-2/TRBV6-3
J gene: TRBJ1-1
D gene: .
CDR3 DNA: TGTGCCAGCAGTTACTCGTGGGGGACTGAAGCTTTCTTT
CDR3 protein: CASSYSWGTEAFF

clone size: .
V gene: TRBV19
J gene: TRBJ2-1
D gene: TRBD2
CDR3 DNA: TGTGCCAGTACCCCGGGGGGACTCTCCTACAATGAACAGTTCTTC
CDR3 protein: CASTPGGLSYNEQFF

clone size: few
V gene: TRBV25-1
J gene: TRBJ2-5
D gene: .
CDR3 DNA: TGTGCCAGCAGTGATTTGGCGTGGCAGAAAGAGACCCAGTACTTC
CDR3 protein: CASSDLAWQKETQYF

clone size: .
V gene: TRBV7-2
J gene: TRBJ2-7
D gene: .
CDR3 DNA: TGTGCCAGCAGCTTAGCCCCGGGGATCTCCTACGAGCAGTACTTC
CDR3 protein: CASSLAPGISYEQYF

clone size: .
V gene: TRBV3-2
J gene: TRBJ2-3
D gene: .
CDR3 DNA: TGTGCCAGCAGCCCCGGCCCGGCGGAAGATACGCAGTATTTT
CDR3 protein: CASSPGPAEDTQYF

clone size: .
V gene: TRBV12-3/TRBV12-4
J gene: TRBJ2-3
D gene: TRBD2
CDR3 DNA: TGTGCCAGCAGTGTATTGGGGGGGACAGATACGCAGTATTTT
CDR3 protein: CASSVLGGTDTQYF

clone size: few
V gene: TRBV5-1
J gene: TRBJ2-5
D gene: TRBD2
CDR3 DNA: TGCGCCAGCAGCTTGATTTATCGCGGGGGAGAGACCCAGTACTTC
CDR3 protein: CASSLIYRGGETQYF

clone size: once
V gene: TRBV4-1
J gene: TRBJ1-5
D gene: .
CDR3 DNA: TGCGCCAGCAGCCAAGAAAGTCAAGACGATCAGCCCCAGCATTTT
CDR3 protein: CASSQESQDDQPQHF

clone size: .
V gene: TRBV6-6
J gene: TRBJ1-5
D gene: .
CDR3 DNA: TGTGCCAGCAGTTACAGTCAGGCTCAGCCCCAGCATTTT
CDR3 protein: CASSYSQAQPQHF

clone size: .
V gene: TRBV12-3/TRBV12-4
J gene: TRBJ2-3
D gene: TRBD2
CDR3 DNA: TGTGCCAGCAGCCCGGGGGGTACGCAGTATTTT
CDR3 protein: CASSPGGTQYF

clone size: .
V gene: TRBV20-1
J gene: TRBJ2-7
D gene: .
CDR3 DNA: TGCAGTGTTGCACAGAGCTCCTACGAGCAGTACTTC
CDR3 protein: CSVAQSSYEQYF

clone size: .
V gene: TRBV7-2
J gene: TRBJ1-4
D gene: TRBD1
CDR3 DNA: TGTGCCAGCAGCCTACCCCGGGACAGCAATTATGCAACTAATGAAAAACTGTTTTTT
CDR3 protein: CASSLPRDSNYATNEKLFF

clone size: .
V gene: TRBV7-6
J gene: TRBJ2-3
D gene: TRBD2
CDR3 DNA: TGTGCCAGCAGCTTAGGGATAGCGGGGGACCCGAGTCCGCAGTATTTT
CDR3 protein: CASSLGIAGDPSPQYF

clone size: few
V gene: TRBV9
J gene: TRBJ2-7
D gene: TRBD2
CDR3 DNA: TGTGCCAGCAGCCCAATAGCGGGGGCACCGTACTACGAGCAGTACTTC
CDR3 protein: CASSPIAGAPYYEQYF

clone size: many
V gene: TRBV10-3
J gene: TRBJ2-6
D gene: .
CDR3 DNA: TGTGCCATCAGTGAGCCTAGGGGGGTTTCAGGGGCCAACGTCCTGACTTTC
CDR3 protein: CAISEPRGVSGANVLTF

clone size: .
V gene: TRBV7-9
J gene: TRBJ2-5
D gene: .
CDR3 DNA: TGTGCCAGCGGATTAACCCGGGAGACCCAGTACTTC
CDR3 protein: CASGLTRETQYF

clone size: .
V gene: TRBV12-5
J gene: TRBJ2-7
D gene: TRBD1
CDR3 DNA: TGTGCTAGTGGTCTCGCACAGGGGGCGGGCGAGCAGTACTTC
CDR3 protein: CASGLAQGAGEQYF

clone size: few
V gene: TRBV20-1
J gene: TRBJ2-3
D gene: TRBD1
CDR3 DNA: TGCAGTGCAACCGACAGGGGGAGGACAGATACGCAGTATTTT
CDR3 protein: CSATDRGRTDTQYF

clone size: few
V gene: TRBV9
J gene: TRBJ2-7
D gene: .
CDR3 DNA: TGTGCCAGCAGCTCAGGGGACTCCAGATTAAACAGCGAGCAGTACTTC
CDR3 protein: CASSSGDSRLNSEQYF

clone size: .
V gene: TRBV7-9
J gene: TRBJ2-4
D gene: .
CDR3 DNA: TGTGCCAGCAGCTCTCCGCGCTTCGACCAAAACATTCAGTACTTC
CDR3 protein: CASSSPRFDQNIQYF

clone size: few
V gene: TRBV14
J gene: TRBJ2-7
D gene: .
CDR3 DNA: TGTGCCAGCAGCCAATGGCAGGGGAGAGGAACCTACGAGCAGTACTTC
CDR3 protein: CASSQWQGRGTYEQYF

clone size: .
V gene: TRBV6-1
J gene: TRBJ2-1
D gene: TRBD2
CDR3 DNA: TGTGCCAGCAGTGATGATAGCGGGGGGGCCTACAATGAGCAGTTCTTC
CDR3 protein: CASSDDSGGAYNEQFF

clone size: .
V gene: TRBV4-3
J gene: TRBJ2-4
D gene: .
CDR3 DNA: TGCGCCAGCAGCCAAGTCCCGCAAGCCGCGAACATTCAGTACTTC
CDR3 protein: CASSQVPQAANIQYF

clone size: .
V gene: TRBV4-1
J gene: TRBJ2-7
D gene: .
CDR3 DNA: TGCGCCAGCAGCCAAGATCCCGGCGGCTACGAGCAGTACTTC
CDR3 protein: CASSQDPGGYEQYF

clone size: few
V gene: TRBV9
J gene: TRBJ1-2
D gene: .
CDR3 DNA: TGTGCCAGCAGCGTAGACGACTATGGCTACACCTTC
CDR3 protein: CASSVDDYGYTF

clone size: .
V gene: TRBV4-2
J gene: TRBJ1-2
D gene: .
CDR3 DNA: TGTGCCAGCAGCCAATCCGTCGACTATGGCTACACCTTC
CDR3 protein: CASSQSVDYGYTF

clone size: few
V gene: TRBV7-9
J gene: TRBJ1-1
D gene: .
CDR3 DNA: TGTGCCAGCAGCTTAGCTGCCAGGCAGAACACTGAAGCTTTCTTT
CDR3 protein: CASSLAARQNTEAFF

clone size: .
V gene: TRBV4-1
J gene: TRBJ2-4
D gene: TRBD2
CDR3 DNA: TGCGCCAGCAGCCAAGGAACTAGCGGTAGAGACATTCAGTACTTC
CDR3 protein: CASSQGTSGRDIQYF

clone size: few
V gene: TRBV19
J gene: TRBJ2-2
D gene: .
CDR3 DNA: TGTGCCAGTAGACGGGACACGAACACCGGGGAGCTGTTTTTT
CDR3 protein: CASRRDTNTGELFF

clone size: .
V gene: TRBV29-1
J gene: TRBJ1-1
D gene: .
CDR3 DNA: TGCAGCGTAGGGGTCCTCACTGAAGCTTTCTTT
CDR3 protein: CSVGVLTEAFF

clone size: few
V gene: TRBV7-3
J gene: TRBJ2-7
D gene: TRBD1
CDR3 DNA: TGTGCCAGCAGCCCCGGGACAGGCTACGAGCAGTACTTC
CDR3 protein: CASSPGTGYEQYF

clone size: .
V gene: TRBV2
J gene: TRBJ1-1
D gene: TRBD1
CDR3 DNA: TGTGCCAGCAGAGAACAGGGGGAGTGGGGCACTGAAGCTTTCTTT
CDR3 protein: CASREQGEWGTEAFF

clone size: .
V gene: TRBV2
J gene: TRBJ1-5
D gene: TRBD1
CDR3 DNA: TGTGCCAGCAGTTACGACAGGGCGCTAAATCAGCCCCAGCATTTT
CDR3 protein: CASSYDRALNQPQHF